This is a list of T cell receptor beta chains from one sample in a study of T cells in Graves' hyperthyroidism and ophthalmopathy. Each CDR3 protein gets one entry after TCRdb re-called the multiplex PCR reads with MiXCR. The table has roughly 290,000 distinct CDR3 sequences, 10% to 15% seen once; the top ten hold 7% to 8.5%. Source material: blood. Every receptor here comes from a woman aged 30 to 39 with Graves' hyperthyroidism that later progressed to Graves' ophthalmopathy. Each CDR3 is given with its conserved first and last residue. D genes are given only for firm matches. Clone size appears in some rows only: once, few, many, or a class for an expanded clone.

j_call d_call v_call clone_size cdr3_length cdr3_nt cdr3_aa
TRBJ1-1 NA TRBV7-2 many 14 TGTGCCAGCAGCGTGGGACCGATGAACACTGAAGCTTTCTTT CASSVGPMNTEAFF
TRBJ2-7 NA TRBV4-1 many 13 TGCGCCAGCAGCCAAGGGACCGGGCTAGAGCAGTACTTC CASSQGTGLEQYF
TRBJ2-3 NA TRBV11-2 many 16 TGTGCCAGCAGCCCGATTCGCGGCTCTATCACAGATACGCAGTATTTT CASSPIRGSITDTQYF
TRBJ2-1 TRBD2 TRBV19 few 16 TGTGCCAGTAGTAGCGATCCCGGGGGGTATTACAATGAGCAGTTCTTC CASSSDPGGYYNEQFF
TRBJ1-4 NA TRBV12-3/TRBV12-4 many 14 TGTGCCAGCAACCAGATTGGGTACGGGGAAAAACTGTTTTTT CASNQIGYGEKLFF
TRBJ1-2 NA TRBV27 many 14 TGTGCCAGCAGCCCCCTTCTGGGGATAAATGGCTACACCTTC CASSPLLGINGYTF
TRBJ2-3 TRBD2 TRBV20-1 many 15 TGCAGTGCCGCCCAGACTAGCGGTAGCACAGATACGCAGTATTTT CSAAQTSGSTDTQYF
TRBJ2-7 NA TRBV11-2 many 15 TGTGCCAGCAGCGAAATTACTACCGCCAGGGACGAGCAGTACTTC CASSEITTARDEQYF
TRBJ2-1 TRBD2 TRBV28 many 17 TGTGCCAGCAGTTCCACACTAGCGGGAGGATCCTACAATGAGCAGTTCTTC CASSSTLAGGSYNEQFF
TRBJ2-7 NA TRBV4-2 many 14 TGTGCCAGCAGCACCCGGGGTAGCCAGGACGAGCAGTACTTC CASSTRGSQDEQYF
TRBJ2-5 TRBD2 TRBV7-6 NA 15 TGTGCCAGCAGCATCGGGACTAGCGGGCAAGAGACCCAGTACTTC CASSIGTSGQETQYF
TRBJ2-1 TRBD1 TRBV6-2/TRBV6-3 many 15 TGTGCCAGCAGTACTGGGGGACAGGGGGCGAATGAGCAGTTCTTC CASSTGGQGANEQFF
TRBJ2-1 NA TRBV4-2 many 16 TGTGCCAGCAGCCAAGACCATCGGAGCTCCTACAATGAGCAGTTCTTC CASSQDHRSSYNEQFF
TRBJ2-1 TRBD2 TRBV7-8 many 15 TGTGCCAGCAGCCGAGGAGCGGGGAACTACAATGAGCAGTTCTTC CASSRGAGNYNEQFF
TRBJ2-6 NA TRBV30 many 13 TGTGCCAGGAGAAACTCTGGGGCCAACGTCCTGACTTTC CARRNSGANVLTF
TRBJ1-1 NA TRBV12-3/TRBV12-4 many 13 TGTGCCAGCAGTTTATCAGACAGAACTGAAGCTTTCTTT CASSLSDRTEAFF
TRBJ2-7 NA TRBV28 many 16 TGTGCCAGCAGTTTCCCTGAAGGGGGGACCTCCTACGAGCAGTACTTC CASSFPEGGTSYEQYF
TRBJ2-7 NA TRBV6-2/TRBV6-3 many 17 TGTGCCAGCAGTTACTCGGTTCTGGGGGGAAGCTCCTACGAGCAGTACTTC CASSYSVLGGSSYEQYF
TRBJ2-2 NA TRBV6-2/TRBV6-3 few 15 TGTGCCAGCATTGGAGGGGACTTCTACACCGGGGAGCTGTTTTTT CASIGGDFYTGELFF
TRBJ2-5 TRBD2 TRBV4-2 many 17 TGTGCCAGCAGCCAGGCTCTAGCGGGAGGGCCCTCAGAGACCCAGTACTTC CASSQALAGGPSETQYF
TRBJ2-1 NA TRBV28 many 15 TGTGCCAGCAGTACTGGAACGTTGACCTACAATGAGCAGTTCTTC CASSTGTLTYNEQFF
TRBJ2-5 NA TRBV6-2/TRBV6-3 many 16 TGTGCCAGCAGACCTATGGGGCGGGAAGACCAAGAGACCCAGTACTTC CASRPMGREDQETQYF
TRBJ2-7 TRBD2 TRBV7-2 many 16 TGTGCCAGCAGCTTTTCCGGGACTAGCGGTTCGTACGAGCAGTACTTC CASSFSGTSGSYEQYF
TRBJ2-7 TRBD2 TRBV20-1 many 13 TGCAGTGCCATTTCCGGCGGGAGTTACGAGCAGTACTTC CSAISGGSYEQYF
TRBJ2-6 TRBD1 TRBV20-1 many 16 TGCAGTGCTAGAAACTTCGACAGGGCTGGGGCCAACGTCCTGACTTTC CSARNFDRAGANVLTF
TRBJ1-1 NA TRBV4-2 few 15 TGTGCCAGCAGCCAAAAGTGGGAGGGTGTGGGTGAAGCTTTCTTT CASSQKWEGVGEAFF
TRBJ2-7 TRBD1 TRBV28 few 18 TGTGCCAGCAGTCTGGTGCATGGACAGGGGGCGCGGTCCTACGAGCAGTACTTC CASSLVHGQGARSYEQYF
TRBJ2-5 TRBD2 TRBV29-1 many 13 TGCAGCGTTGTAGCGGGAAAGAAGGAGACCCAGTACTTC CSVVAGKKETQYF
TRBJ1-1 TRBD1 TRBV5-6 many 14 TGTGCCAGCAGCTGGACAGGGTTGGAGACTGAAGCTTTCTTT CASSWTGLETEAFF
TRBJ2-5 NA TRBV27 NA 15 TGTGCCAGCAGCTCCGTCGGGGCGCAGAGGGAGACCCAGTACTTC CASSSVGAQRETQYF
TRBJ2-7 NA TRBV27 NA 14 TGTGCCAGCAGCTACGGGACAAACACCTACGAGCAGTACTTC CASSYGTNTYEQYF
TRBJ1-5 TRBD1 TRBV30 many 13 TGTGCCTGGGGACAGGGGGCGGGTCAGCCCCAGCATTTT CAWGQGAGQPQHF
TRBJ2-3 TRBD1 TRBV28 many 15 TGTGCCAGCAGTACAGGGGGCGCGTCGACAGATACGCAGTATTTT CASSTGGASTDTQYF
TRBJ2-3 NA TRBV5-8 many 14 TGTGCCAGCAGCTTGCTGCAGGTCTTGGATACGCAGTATTTT CASSLLQVLDTQYF
TRBJ1-1 TRBD1 TRBV9 NA 15 TGTGCCAGCAGCCAAAGTGGGCAGGGGGCGGATGAAGCTTTCTTT CASSQSGQGADEAFF
TRBJ2-1 TRBD2 TRBV5-8 NA 16 TGTGCCAGCAGTTTCCAGACTAGCGGGATAGATGGTGAGCAGTTCTTC CASSFQTSGIDGEQFF
TRBJ2-1 NA TRBV3-1 many 15 TGTGCCAGCAGCCAAGATCTCCAGTCCTACAATGAGCAGTTCTTC CASSQDLQSYNEQFF